The present entry profiles one T cell receptor (beta chain) with its context. Its antigen is unidentified. The sample is drawn from a study of OX40 agonist ivuxolimab in advanced cancers. Study findings and constraints: CD8+ T cells (on average) carried more expanded clones than CD4+ T cells. Determination of antigen specificity was not performed for the expanded peripheral T cells.

This CDR3 region has 16 residues. Trimming removed 2 bases from V and 1 base from J, with 15 bases in between. CDR1 is MNHEY and CDR2 is SMNVEV in the germline V gene (reference sequence). Profiling relied on immunoSEQ multiplex PCR, and the TCRdb table lists in-frame clones only, not all of them. The profile shows fewer than 95,000 clones, 75% to 95% of them singletons. The TCR sequence derives from an adult with an advanced solid tumor such as melanoma, head and neck, liver or kidney cancer. The genes are TRBV27 and TRBJ2-7; unclear D gene. Sample: CD4+ or CD8+ T cells sorted from blood, taken in a trial of the OX40 agonist ivuxolimab. DNA for the CDR3: TGTGCCAGCAGTTTAATGTGGGTGGCAGGTTCCTACGAGCAGTACTTC. This translates into CASSLMWVAGSYEQYF.